A selection of T cell receptor beta chains follows, all from one sample in a study of identical twins. TCRdb redid the calling of the 5' RACE reads with MiXCR, one entry per CDR3 protein. Of approximately 700,000 distinct CDR3 sequences listed, 5.5% to 7.5% were seen once; the top ten hold 1.5% to 2%. Sequencing was performed on naive T cells sorted from blood. The receptor set was obtained from a man between 18 and 29 years old in good health. CDR3s include the opening cysteine and the closing phenylalanine or tryptophan. The order of the fields is V gene, D gene, J gene, CDR3 protein. D genes are given only for firm matches.

TRBV29-1	-	TRBJ2-2	CSVDKGEGGELFF
TRBV18	TRBD1	TRBJ1-1	CASSPPGQGARDTEAFF
TRBV7-8	-	TRBJ1-5	CASSLGVGGSNQPQHF
TRBV4-3	-	TRBJ2-3	CASSPGAGITQYF
TRBV7-9	-	TRBJ1-5	CTSSLGEGWGQPQHF
TRBV7-2	-	TRBJ2-3	CAQSLGDTQYF
TRBV11-3	-	TRBJ1-1	CASSLQGSALEAFF
TRBV7-9	-	TRBJ2-1	CASSPHAGPEQFF
TRBV12-3/TRBV12-4	TRBD2	TRBJ2-3	CASSPYLAGGGDTQYF
TRBV29-1	-	TRBJ2-3	CSVGSGSTDTQYF
TRBV28	TRBD1	TRBJ1-5	CASRQGGLVEPQHF
TRBV29-1	TRBD2	TRBJ2-1	CSVMNPASGASYNEQFF
TRBV30	TRBD1	TRBJ2-6	CAWLMIAGGAGANVLTF
TRBV12-3/TRBV12-4	-	TRBJ2-1	CASSFGVRHEQFF
TRBV11-2	-	TRBJ2-6	CASSPRVLSSGANVLTF
TRBV29-1	-	TRBJ2-5	CSVATGKVETQYF
TRBV11-3	-	TRBJ1-1	CASSLDLAGTEAFF
TRBV7-8	-	TRBJ2-4	CASSEISQAKNIQYF
TRBV24-1	TRBD1	TRBJ2-1	CATGDRPYNEQFF
TRBV10-3	-	TRBJ2-3	CATGHGRASTDTQYF
TRBV6-5	TRBD1	TRBJ1-1	CASSYPDRGGTEAFF
TRBV12-3/TRBV12-4	TRBD1	TRBJ2-4	CASSFRGQVLAKNIQYF
TRBV20-1	TRBD1	TRBJ1-1	CSARAKDRATEAFF
TRBV28	TRBD1	TRBJ1-2	CASRQTGGVDYGYTF
TRBV15	TRBD1	TRBJ2-7	CATSFARTGGGYEQYF
TRBV5-1	-	TRBJ2-5	CASHQGTLETQYF
TRBV11-2	TRBD2	TRBJ2-1	CASSLDLGLGYNEQFF
TRBV5-6	-	TRBJ2-2	CASSFSRELFF
TRBV12-3/TRBV12-4	-	TRBJ2-5	CASSQGRPEETQYF
TRBV5-1	-	TRBJ2-7	CASFDSPYEQYF
TRBV7-2	TRBD1	TRBJ1-1	CASRQGALVNTEAFF
TRBV5-1	-	TRBJ2-1	CASSLLGGTSYNEQFF
TRBV12-3/TRBV12-4	-	TRBJ1-1	CASTFAVGVTEAFF
TRBV6-2/TRBV6-3	-	TRBJ2-3	CATIDGGRTDTQYF
TRBV20-1	-	TRBJ2-7	CSAKYDEQYF
TRBV27	-	TRBJ2-1	CASKGLTYNEQFF